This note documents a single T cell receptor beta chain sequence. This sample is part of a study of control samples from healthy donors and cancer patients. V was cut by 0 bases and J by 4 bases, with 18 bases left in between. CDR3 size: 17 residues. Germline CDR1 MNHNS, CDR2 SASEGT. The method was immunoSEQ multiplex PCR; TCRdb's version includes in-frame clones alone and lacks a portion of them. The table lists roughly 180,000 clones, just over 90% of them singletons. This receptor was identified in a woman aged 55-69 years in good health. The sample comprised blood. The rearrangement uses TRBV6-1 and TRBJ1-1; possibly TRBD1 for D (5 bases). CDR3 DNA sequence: TGTGCCAGCAGTGAAGCAGTGGGCCAGGGTTTGAGCACTGAAGCTTTCTTT. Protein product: CASSEAVGQGLSTEAFF.